The 4 T cell receptor beta chains below come from one sample, sequenced in a study of T cell repertoires in cytomegalovirus infection. TCRdb used MiXCR to reprocess the reads, holding one entry per CDR3 protein. The sample contains nearly 550,000 distinct CDR3 sequences, approximately 16% of which appear only once. The sequencing sample was made of CD8+ T cells from PBMCs. The origin of the receptors is a human donor in good health (CMV status not recorded). Some clones in this sample may be carry-over from other donors' samples.

This clonotype has a handful of counts. This chain joins TRBV28 and TRBJ1-3; D remains ambiguous. The CDR3 totals 16 residues. CDR1 is MDHEN, CDR2 SYDVKM, per germline. With 1 base removed from V and 2 bases from J, the gap between germline ends came to 12 bases. CDR3 loop: CASSLSVLLPGNTIYF. The CDR3 DNA follows: TGTGCCAGCAGTTTATCTGTTCTCCTTCCTGGAAACACCATATATTTT.

This clonotype was counted at least ten times. V gene TRBV24-1 combines with J gene TRBJ2-7; tentatively, D is TRBD1 (5 bases). Per the germline V gene, CDR1 is KGHDR and CDR2 is SFDVKD. V was cut by 3 bases and J by 2 bases, with 7 bases left in between. The CDR3 totals 13 residues. This CDR3 is CATSDGRAYEQYF. CDR3 nucleotides: TGTGCCACCAGTGATGGCAGGGCCTACGAGCAGTACTTC.

In its sample, this clonotype was seen many times. This rearrangement joins TRBV10-3 to TRBJ2-4, with a weak D call TRBD1 (5 bases). This CDR3 has 12 amino acids. Trimming took 9 bases from V and 6 from J, leaving 12 bases between them. Per the germline V gene, CDR1 is ENHRY and CDR2 is SYGVKD. The CDR3 is CAIQDSGNIQYF. In DNA, the CDR3 is TGTGCCATACAGGATTCGGGAAACATTCAGTACTTC.

V is TRBV28 and J is TRBJ1-5; TRBD1 agrees at 7 bases. After removal of 6 bases from V and 2 bases from J, the junction contained 10 bases not matched to a gene. Germline CDR1 and CDR2: MDHEN and SYDVKM. CDR3 length: 16 residues. The CDR3 region is CASRSWQGVGNQPQHF. The CDR3, as DNA: TGTGCCAGCAGGTCGTGGCAGGGGGTTGGCAATCAGCCCCAGCATTTT. Full variable domain (rest looked up from reference TRBV28 and TRBJ1-5): DVKVTQSSRYLVKRTGEKVFLECVQDMDHENMFWYRQDPGLGLRLIYFSYDVKMKEKGDIPEGYSVSREKKERFSLILESASTNQTSMYLCASRSWQGVGNQPQHFGDGTRLSIL.